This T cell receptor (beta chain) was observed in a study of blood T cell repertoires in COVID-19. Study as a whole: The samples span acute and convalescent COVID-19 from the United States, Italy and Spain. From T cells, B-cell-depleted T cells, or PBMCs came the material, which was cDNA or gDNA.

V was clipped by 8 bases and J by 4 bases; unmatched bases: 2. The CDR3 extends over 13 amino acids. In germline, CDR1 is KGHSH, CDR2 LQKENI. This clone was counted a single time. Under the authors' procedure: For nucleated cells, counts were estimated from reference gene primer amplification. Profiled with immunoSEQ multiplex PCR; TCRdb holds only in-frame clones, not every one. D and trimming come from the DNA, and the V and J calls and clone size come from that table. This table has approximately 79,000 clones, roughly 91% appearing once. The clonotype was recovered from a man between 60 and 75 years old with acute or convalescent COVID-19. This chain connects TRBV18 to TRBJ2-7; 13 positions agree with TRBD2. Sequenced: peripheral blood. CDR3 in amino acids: CASGTSGKYEQYF. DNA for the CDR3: TGTGCCAGCGGGACTAGCGGGAAATACGAGCAGTACTTC.